This TCR beta chain appears in the sequencing data of a study of blood T cell repertoires in COVID-19. Study information: Some COVID-19 samples were acute and others convalescent; all came from the United States, Italy and Spain.

In the original workflow: Using reference gene primer amplification, nucleated cell counts were estimated. The assay was immunoSEQ multiplex PCR, and TCRdb's table has in-frame clones only and misses some. The V and J calls and clone size come from that table; D and trimming were worked out from the DNA. The sample shows about 150,000 clones, 70% to 90% of them seen only once. The trim removed 4 bases at V and 12 bases at J, leaving 7 bases unmatched. This CDR3 has 13 residues. Germline values: CDR1 SGDLS, CDR2 YYNGEE. Material for sequencing was peripheral blood. The rearrangement joins TRBV9 to TRBJ2-1, with 10 bases fitting TRBD1. The receptor was derived from a woman in her 70s with acute or convalescent COVID-19. Here the CDR3 reads CASSLRDRGGQFF. The CDR3 bases are TGTGCCAGCAGCCTACGGGACAGGGGAGGGCAGTTCTTC.